This entry describes one T cell receptor beta chain. The V gene's germline CDR1 is KGHSH and CDR2 LQKENI. V was trimmed by 3 bases and J by 5 bases, leaving 8 bases between them. CDR3 length equals 12 residues. This entry comes from a study of cytomegalovirus exposure and HLA in healthy donors. Overall study: A later analysis reported the 90 to 150 validation repertoires used the same platform as the approximately 670 first-cohort repertoires.

The repertoire was sequenced with immunoSEQ multiplex PCR; TCRdb's copy has only in-frame clones and lacks some. The sample contains approximately 88,000 clones, roughly 96% of which appear only once. This sequence joins TRBV18 and TRBJ2-7; tentatively, D is TRBD2 (5 bases). The source material was PBMCs. The clonotype originates from a woman under 30 in good health and CMV-seronegative. DNA for the CDR3: TGTGCCAGCTCACCCCCCGGGGACGAGCAGTACTTC. Residues: CASSPPGDEQYF.